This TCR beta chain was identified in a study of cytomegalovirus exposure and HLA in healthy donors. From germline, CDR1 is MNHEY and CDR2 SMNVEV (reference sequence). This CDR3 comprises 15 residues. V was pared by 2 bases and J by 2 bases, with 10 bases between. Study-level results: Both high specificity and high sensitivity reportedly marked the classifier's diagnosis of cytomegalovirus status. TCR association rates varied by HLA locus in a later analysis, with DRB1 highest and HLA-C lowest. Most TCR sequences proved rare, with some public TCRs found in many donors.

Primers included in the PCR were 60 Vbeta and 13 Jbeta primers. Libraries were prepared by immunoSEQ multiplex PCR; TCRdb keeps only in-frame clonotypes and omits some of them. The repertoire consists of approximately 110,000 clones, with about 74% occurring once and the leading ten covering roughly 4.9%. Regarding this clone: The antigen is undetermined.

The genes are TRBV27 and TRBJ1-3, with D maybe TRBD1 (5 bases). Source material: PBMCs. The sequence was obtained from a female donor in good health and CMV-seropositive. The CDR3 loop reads CASSLRGVAGNTIYF. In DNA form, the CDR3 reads TGTGCCAGCAGTTTACGGGGGGTCGCTGGAAACACCATATATTTT.